Below, one TCR beta chain is given with its context. The data were taken from a study of cytomegalovirus exposure and HLA in healthy donors. The PCR had 60 Vbeta and 13 Jbeta primers. The protocol was immunoSEQ multiplex PCR, while the TCRdb copy is restricted to in-frame clones and leaves out a portion. The sample lists about 160,000 clones; around 78% were seen once. The sample consisted of PBMCs. This TCR was sampled from a woman aged 50 to 60 in good health and CMV-seropositive.

This CDR3 reads CASSFAGYEQYF. DNA for the CDR3: TGTGCCAGCAGTTTCGCCGGTTACGAGCAGTACTTC. The V call is TRBV27, the J call TRBJ2-7; the D is unclear. This CDR3 is built from 12 residues. The germline V gene encodes CDR1 MNHEY and CDR2 SMNVEV (reference sequence). The germline V and J ends were trimmed by 3 bases and 4 bases, with 7 bases remaining between them.